This T cell receptor beta chain derives from a study of blood T cells in healthy people across ages. For every donor, a draw yielded 9.5 to 10 milliliters of peripheral blood. About this clonotype itself: What it recognizes is unknown.

With a J-beta primer mix and a sample-barcoded 5' primer, a second PCR ran roughly 6 to 11 cycles. Each sample yielded at least 3 million CDR3-containing paired-end reads. TCRdb fed the 5' RACE reads into MiXCR, producing one record per CDR3 protein. The profile shows 1.5 million to 2 million distinct CDR3 sequences, about 31% of them singletons. Whole-study findings and limits: TCR beta diversity, measured per million T cells, fell in a roughly linear way with age. It was held that diversity estimates obtained from one million T cells represented underestimates.

The V gene lost 5 bases and the J gene lost 8 bases, with 19 bases spanning the gap. Per germline, CDR1 SGHAT and CDR2 FQNNGV. The CDR3 is 15 amino acids. This sequence originates from a woman younger than 45 in good health. Sequencing was done on a sample of blood. The chain couples TRBV11-2 to TRBJ2-1, with unresolved D. As DNA, the CDR3 is TGTGCCAGCAGCCACCAGGCGGCACCCTCCCATGAGCAGTTCTTC. Translating gives CASSHQAAPSHEQFF.